The TCR beta chain described here comes from a study of T-cell reconstitution after alpha-beta-depleted transplantation in children. Concerning this clonotype: Since a much larger clone is just one base distant, this may be a read error.

The CDR3 is 19 residues long. Preparation of the TCRbeta library involved a method that used unique molecular identifiers. TCRdb reprocessed the PCR reads with MiXCR, giving one entry per CDR3 protein. This sample has approximately 240,000 distinct CDR3 sequences, with about 9.6% found just once. This specimen was PBMCs from the stem cell graft donor, taken from the stem cell graft. This TCR was recovered from a human donor who donated a stem cell graft to a child with SCID. V gene TRBV12-3 or TRBV12-4 combines with J gene TRBJ1-4; 8 bases line up with TRBD1. CDR3 bases: TGTGCCATCAGTTTAGTCTTGCGACAGGGGAGTGGGGCTAATGAAAAACTGTTTTTT. Its translation: CAISLVLRQGSGANEKLFF.